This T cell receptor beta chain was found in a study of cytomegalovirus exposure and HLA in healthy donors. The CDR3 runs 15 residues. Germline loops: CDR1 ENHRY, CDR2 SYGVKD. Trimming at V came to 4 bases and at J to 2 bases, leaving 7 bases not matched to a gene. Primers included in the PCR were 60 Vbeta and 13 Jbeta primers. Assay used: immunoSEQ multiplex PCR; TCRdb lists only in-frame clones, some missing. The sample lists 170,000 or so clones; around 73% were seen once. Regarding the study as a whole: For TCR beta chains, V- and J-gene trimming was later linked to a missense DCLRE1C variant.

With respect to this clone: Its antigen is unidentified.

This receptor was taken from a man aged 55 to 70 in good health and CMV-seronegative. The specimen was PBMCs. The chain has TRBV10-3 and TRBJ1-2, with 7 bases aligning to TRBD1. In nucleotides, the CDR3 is TGTGCCATCAGTGCATCTAGGGGGCAGAACTATGGCTACACCTTC. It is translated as CAISASRGQNYGYTF.